The clone carrying this T cell receptor (beta chain) was recorded a few times. This record comes from a study of blood T cell repertoires in COVID-19. The germline gives CDR1 SGDLS, CDR2 YYNGEE. With V trimmed by 4 bases and J by 1 base, 6 bases remained unmatched. CDR3 size: 15 residues. The table came from immunoSEQ multiplex PCR; TCRdb's copy has only in-frame clones and leaves some out. The sample has under 250,000 clones, around 84% seen once. This clonotype was sampled from a woman between 70 and 85 years old with active or convalescent COVID-19. The V gene is TRBV9, the J gene TRBJ1-1; 8 nucleotides line up with TRBD1. Source material: peripheral blood. As DNA, the CDR3 is TGTGCCAGCAGCCGGACAGGGACCCCGAACACTGAAGCTTTCTTT. Translated: CASSRTGTPNTEAFF.